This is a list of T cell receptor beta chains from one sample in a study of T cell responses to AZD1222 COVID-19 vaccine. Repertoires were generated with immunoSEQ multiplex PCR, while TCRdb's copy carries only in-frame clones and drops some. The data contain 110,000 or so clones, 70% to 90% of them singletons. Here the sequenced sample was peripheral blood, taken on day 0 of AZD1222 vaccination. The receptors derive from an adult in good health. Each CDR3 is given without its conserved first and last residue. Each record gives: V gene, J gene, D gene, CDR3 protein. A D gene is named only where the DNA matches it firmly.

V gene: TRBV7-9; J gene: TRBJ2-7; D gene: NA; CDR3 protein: ASSLIGGGPTYEQY
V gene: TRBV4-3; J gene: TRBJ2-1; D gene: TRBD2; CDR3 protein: ASSPSSGRPTDNEQF
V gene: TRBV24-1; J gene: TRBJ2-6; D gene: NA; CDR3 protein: ATSGSSGANVLT
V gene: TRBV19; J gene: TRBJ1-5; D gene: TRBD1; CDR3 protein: ASNAGGLSNQPQH
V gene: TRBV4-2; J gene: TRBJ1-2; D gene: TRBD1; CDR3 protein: ASSQDLQGAGYGYT
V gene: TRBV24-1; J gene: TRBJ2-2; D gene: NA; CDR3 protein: ATSEPEPNTGELF
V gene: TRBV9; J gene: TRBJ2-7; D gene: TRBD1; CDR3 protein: ASSLTGLHEQY
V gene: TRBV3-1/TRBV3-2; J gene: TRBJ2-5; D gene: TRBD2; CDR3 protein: ASSRVAGGFQETQY
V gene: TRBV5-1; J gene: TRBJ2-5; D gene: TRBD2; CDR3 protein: ASSPGLAGGPETQY
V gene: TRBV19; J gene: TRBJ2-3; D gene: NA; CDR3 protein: ASSAARADTQY
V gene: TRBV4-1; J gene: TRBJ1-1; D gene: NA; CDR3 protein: ASSQFDRAGGSRNTEAF
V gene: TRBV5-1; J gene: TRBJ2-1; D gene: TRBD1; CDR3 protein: ASSIGDISGGNEQF
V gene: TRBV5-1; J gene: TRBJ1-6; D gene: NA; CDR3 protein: ASSLDPGERSVH
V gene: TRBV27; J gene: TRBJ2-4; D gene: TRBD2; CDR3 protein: ASSFLPGTTPTPQY
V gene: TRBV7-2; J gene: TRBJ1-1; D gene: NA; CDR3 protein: ASTPYTGGDTEAF
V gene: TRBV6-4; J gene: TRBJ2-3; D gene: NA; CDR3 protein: ASRDPVVGTQY
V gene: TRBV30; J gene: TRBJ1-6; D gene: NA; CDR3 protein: AYETGNSPLH
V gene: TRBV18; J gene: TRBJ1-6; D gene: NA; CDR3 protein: ASSPDWNYNSPLH
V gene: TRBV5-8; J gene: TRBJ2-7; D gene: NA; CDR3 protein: ASSLEWGEQY
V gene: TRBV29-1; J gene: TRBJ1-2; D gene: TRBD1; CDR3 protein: SVEGQFYGYT
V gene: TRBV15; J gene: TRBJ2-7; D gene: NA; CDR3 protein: ATSYGKSYEQY
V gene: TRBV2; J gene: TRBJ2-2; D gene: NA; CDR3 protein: ASSLDSGELF
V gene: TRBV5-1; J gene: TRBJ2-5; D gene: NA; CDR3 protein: ASSLAGVRGHETQY
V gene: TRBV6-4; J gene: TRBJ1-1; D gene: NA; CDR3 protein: ASSDGRGTEAF
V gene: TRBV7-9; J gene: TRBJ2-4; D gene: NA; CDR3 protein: ASSLGQNIQY
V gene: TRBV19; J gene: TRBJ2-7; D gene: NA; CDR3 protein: ASRGGSNEQY
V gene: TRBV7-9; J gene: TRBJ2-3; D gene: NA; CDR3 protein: ASSPGQSDTDTQY
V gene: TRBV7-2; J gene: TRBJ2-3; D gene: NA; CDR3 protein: ASSSDADSHTQY
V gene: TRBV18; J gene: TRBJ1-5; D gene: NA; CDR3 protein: ASSPSTGTQDQPQH
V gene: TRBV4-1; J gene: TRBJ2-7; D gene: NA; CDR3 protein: ASSQGTGRGYEQY
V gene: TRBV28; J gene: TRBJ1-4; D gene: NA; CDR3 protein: ASHIGGTGSEKLF
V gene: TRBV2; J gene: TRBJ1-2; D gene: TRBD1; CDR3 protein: ASSEASTGVYGYT
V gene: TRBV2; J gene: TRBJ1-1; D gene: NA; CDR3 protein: ASSEDVGANTEAF
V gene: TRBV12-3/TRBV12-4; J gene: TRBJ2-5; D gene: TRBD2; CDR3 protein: ASSVTSVETQY
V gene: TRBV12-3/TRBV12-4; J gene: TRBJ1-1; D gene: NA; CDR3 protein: ASSLESEAF
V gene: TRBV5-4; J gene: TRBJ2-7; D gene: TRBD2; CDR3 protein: ASSFSSGRAVYEQY
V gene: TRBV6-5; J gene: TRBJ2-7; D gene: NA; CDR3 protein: ASSYSGSSAYEQY
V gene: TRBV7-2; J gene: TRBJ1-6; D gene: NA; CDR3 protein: ASSLEAGDSPLH
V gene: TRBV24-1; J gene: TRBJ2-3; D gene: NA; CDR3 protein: ATSGTKEADTQY
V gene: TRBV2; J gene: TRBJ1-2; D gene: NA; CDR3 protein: ATHQRETYGYT
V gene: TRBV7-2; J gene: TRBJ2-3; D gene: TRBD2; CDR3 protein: ASSTGTSGMADTQY
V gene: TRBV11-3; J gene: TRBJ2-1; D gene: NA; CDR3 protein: ASSSPGSRNEQF
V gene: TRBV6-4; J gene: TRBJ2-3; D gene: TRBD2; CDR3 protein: ASSGLAGGTDTQY
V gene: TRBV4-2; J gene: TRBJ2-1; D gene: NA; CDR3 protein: ASSQDRSSYNEQF
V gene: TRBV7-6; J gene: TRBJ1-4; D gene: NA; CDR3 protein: ASSLGGGREEKLF
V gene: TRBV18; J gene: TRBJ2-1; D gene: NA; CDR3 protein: ASSLRDGTSYNEQF
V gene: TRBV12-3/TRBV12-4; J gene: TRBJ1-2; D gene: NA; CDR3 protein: ASSLGHFYGYT
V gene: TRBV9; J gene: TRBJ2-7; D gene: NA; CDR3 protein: ASSVAVAYEQY
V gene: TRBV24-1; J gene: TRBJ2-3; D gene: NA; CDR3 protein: ATSSGDTQY
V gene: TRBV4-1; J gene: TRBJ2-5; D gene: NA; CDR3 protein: ASSQGLKGFKDGTQY
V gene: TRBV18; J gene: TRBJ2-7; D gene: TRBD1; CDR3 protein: ASSPSGQVYEQY
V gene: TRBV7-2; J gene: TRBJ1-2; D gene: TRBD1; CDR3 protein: ASSLTLWTGTYGYT
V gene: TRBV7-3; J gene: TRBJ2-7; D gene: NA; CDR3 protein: AGTPGWGEQY
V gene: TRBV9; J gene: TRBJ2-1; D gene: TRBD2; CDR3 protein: ASSSPGTSGGNEQF
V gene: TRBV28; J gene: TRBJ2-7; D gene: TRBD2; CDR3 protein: ASRAPSGVAGFAYEQY